This paragraph reports one T cell receptor beta chain. This clone is medium-sized (0.01 to 0.1%) in its sample. The target of this receptor is not known. The sample holds no much larger clone one base away, and base qualities are not on file. The junction shows trimming of 4 bases on V and 1 base on J, and the gene matches do not reach 3 bases of it. From the germline V gene (reference sequence), CDR1 is GTSNPN and CDR2 is SVGIG. The CDR3 runs 13 residues from the cysteine to the phenylalanine. CDR3 DNA is the only sequence kept; it has 39 bases, read in frame from the first base. The immunoSEQ assay used for TCR sequencing gave the T-cell fraction in both tumor and uninvolved lung tissue. Turning to the authors' computational methods: For survival analysis, patients were split into high (upper tertile) and low (lower two tertiles) T-cell fraction groups and compared by log-rank test. A signed-rank test was used to check for differences in T-cell fraction between paired tumor and uninvolved lung. This is the immuneACCESS table as TCRdb keeps it, with only in-frame sequences that have V and J called. A part of the clones is gone; compared with another copy, unresolved V genes explain less than half, and the rest is unexplained. D and trimming come from the DNA, and the V and J calls and clone size come from that table. The sample table shows about 8,400 clones, and around 77% are seen once. The top ten hold around 13% of the sample.

ICON enrollment began in 2016, and the last patient was enrolled in the second half of 2018. A subcohort of around 76 patients provided fresh tumor and matched uninvolved tissue for in-depth immune analyses, with TCR sequencing among those analyses. DNA isolated from bulk tissue, without cell sorting, was used for TCR sequencing. The data belong to a study of tumor-infiltrating lymphocytes in localized non-small cell lung cancer (dated by TCRdb to about 2021). As for the study more broadly: The cohort included patients whose samples were collected after neoadjuvant chemotherapy, as well as both smokers and never-smokers and several histologies. The same patients underwent several integrated assays, with TCR sequencing performed together with flow cytometry, multiplex immunofluorescence, RNA-seq, exome sequencing and proteomics. The overall ICON cohort comprised fewer than 170 surgical patients with localized non-small cell lung cancer whose tumors were resected. The paired tumor versus uninvolved lung comparison of immunoSEQ T-cell fraction included roughly 60 patients. Resected tumor tissue and uninvolved lung tissue described as non-adjacent to the tumor were contributed by each patient, with both tissues obtained from the same patient.

Overall results and qualifications from the work: Because different assays used different pieces of the same tissue, intratumor heterogeneity could not be separated from technical variation. Consistent with immunofluorescence CD3 counts, TCRbeta sequencing supported greater T cell infiltration in tumors than in uninvolved lung tissue. No difference in TCR-derived T-cell fraction was observed between the flow cytometry-defined immunotypes IM1 (good prognosis) and IM2 (poor prognosis). Since assay coverage differed from patient to patient depending on how much tissue was available, TCR sequencing was done for only a subset of the cohort.

Sequencing was performed on uninvolved lung tissue not adjacent to the tumor. The clonotype comes from a human donor with non-small cell lung cancer. The V and J segments used are TRBV30 and TRBJ2-5, with 7 bases matching TRBD2. The sequenced DNA: TGTGCCTGGAACAGCGGGACCCAAGAGACCCAGTACTTC. This encodes CAWNSGTQETQYF. With the portions outside the CDR3 filled from the reference TRBV30 and TRBJ2-5 genes, the complete variable region becomes SQTIHQWPATLVQPVGSPLSLECTVEGTSNPNLYWYRQAAGRGLQLLFYSVGIGQISSEVPQNLSASRPQDRQFILSSKKLLLSDSGFYLCAWNSGTQETQYFGPGTRLLVL.